Following are 26 T cell receptor beta chains from one sample sequenced in a study of OX40 agonist ivuxolimab in advanced cancers. Only in-frame clones appear in the TCRdb table, and some are missing; sequencing was by immunoSEQ multiplex PCR. This sample has under 80,000 clones, with roughly 85% found just once. Here the sequenced sample was CD4+ or CD8+ T cells sorted from blood, taken in a trial of the OX40 agonist ivuxolimab. Receptor source: an adult with an advanced solid tumor such as melanoma, head and neck, liver or kidney cancer.

The chain uses TRBV7-2 and TRBJ2-1; D might be TRBD1 or TRBD2, each matching 5 bases. V was shortened by 4 bases and J by 1 base, with 8 bases between the two germline ends. This CDR3 is built from 14 residues. Germline V lookup: CDR1 SGHTA, CDR2 FQGNSA. The CDR3 DNA is TGTGCCAGCAGCTCGGGGCGTTCCTACAATGAGCAGTTCTTC. As protein: CASSSGRSYNEQFF.

This chain uses TRBV5-1 with TRBJ2-1; tentative D call: TRBD2 (5 bases). V lost 2 bases to trimming and J lost 0 bases, with 18 bases between them. The CDR3 runs to 18 residues. Germline CDR1 and CDR2: SGHRS and YFSETQ. CDR3 region: CASSFGLLTPSSYNEQFF. In DNA form, the CDR3 reads TGCGCCAGCAGCTTTGGACTTCTTACTCCCAGCTCCTACAATGAGCAGTTCTTC.

The chain is built from TRBV18 and TRBJ1-2; a weak D match, TRBD1 (5 bases). The germline gives CDR1 KGHSH, CDR2 LQKENI. The CDR3 loop spans 13 amino acids. Trimming pared 5 bases from V and 7 bases from J, leaving 14 bases between. CDR3 sequence (DNA): TGTGCCAGCTCAAACCCAGGGACCGGTGGCTACACCTTC. This translates into CASSNPGTGGYTF.

The chain combines TRBV19 with TRBJ1-4; D uncertain. CDR1 and CDR2 (germline): LNHDA, SQIVND (reference sequence). The CDR3 runs to 15 residues. V was pared by 5 bases and J by 8 bases, with 18 bases between. The CDR3 DNA reads as TGTGCCAGTAGTTTGCCGATTGGGGTCAGCGAAAAACTGTTTTTT. Its protein is CASSLPIGVSEKLFF.

The rearrangement links TRBV11-2 to TRBJ1-6; 8 bases agree with TRBD1. J was trimmed by 4 bases and V by 3 bases; bases with no gene match: 8. The CDR3 totals 17 residues. Germline V gene lookup returns CDR1 SGHAT and CDR2 FQNNGV. The CDR3 DNA follows: TGTGCCAGCAGCTTTTCCTCAGGGGGCGCGTATAATTCACCCCTCCACTTT. Translating it yields CASSFSSGGAYNSPLHF.

The rearrangement joins TRBV27 to TRBJ1-2, with 8 bases that match TRBD1. The CDR3 has 14 amino acids. The germline CDR1 and CDR2 sequences are MNHEY and SMNVEV (reference sequence). V was clipped by 7 bases and J by 4 bases; unmatched bases: 8. CDR3: CASKPGGVGYGYTF. The CDR3 nucleotides read TGTGCCAGCAAACCAGGGGGCGTGGGCTATGGCTACACCTTC.

V and J are TRBV7-2 and TRBJ1-5; D uncertain. This CDR3 is 15 amino acids long. The V end was cut by 2 bases, the J end by 4 bases, with 12 bases between. Germline V lookup: CDR1 SGHTA, CDR2 FQGNSA. In DNA form, the CDR3 reads TGTGCCAGCAGCTTAAGTTCCTTAATTAATCAGCCCCAGCATTTT. It codes for CASSLSSLINQPQHF.

The chain has TRBV5-4 and TRBJ1-1, with D uncertain. The CDR3 extends over 14 amino acids. The V gene's germline CDR1 is SGHNT and CDR2 YYREEE (reference sequence). V was cut by 1 base and J by 1 base, with 8 bases left in between. The chain's CDR3 is CASSLQQTNTEAFF. DNA for the CDR3: TGTGCCAGCAGCTTGCAACAGACGAACACTGAAGCTTTCTTT.

This chain joins TRBV5-4 and TRBJ2-1; D unclear. The germline V gene has CDR1 SGHNT and CDR2 YYREEE (reference sequence). The CDR3 is made up of 16 amino acids. The germline V and J ends were trimmed by 2 bases and 0 bases, with 12 bases remaining between them. The CDR3 loop is CASSFVPRNSYNEQFF. In DNA, the CDR3 is TGTGCCAGCAGCTTCGTACCCCGGAACTCCTACAATGAGCAGTTCTTC.

This clone was seen a single time. The V gene is TRBV5-6, the J gene TRBJ1-1, with D hard to call. The germline V gene encodes CDR1 SGHDT and CDR2 YYEEEE. This CDR3 region has 14 residues. Trimming pared 5 bases from V and 3 bases from J, leaving 14 bases between. CDR3 DNA sequence: TGTGCCAGCAGAGATGACCCTCTGGACACTGAAGCTTTCTTT. Protein sequence: CASRDDPLDTEAFF.

The chain links TRBV15 to TRBJ2-1; possibly TRBD1 for D (6 bases). The CDR3 has 13 residues. Germline V gene data show CDR1 as LNHNV and CDR2 as YYDKDF (reference sequence). Between the trimmed V and J ends, which lost 0 bases and 13 bases, there was a span of 13 bases. CDR3: CATSRDRGDIQFF. CDR3 nucleotide sequence: TGTGCCACCAGCAGAGATCGAGGGGACATACAGTTCTTC.

This clone was detected once. The J gene is TRBJ1-5, the V gene TRBV30, with D tentatively TRBD1 (6 bases). Germline V lookup: CDR1 GTSNPN, CDR2 SVGIG (reference sequence). The ends were cut back, 2 bases at V and 6 bases at J, with 11 bases in the middle. The CDR3 length is 13 residues. The CDR3 loop reads CAWSPGVPQPQHF. The CDR3 DNA reads TGTGCCTGGAGTCCAGGGGTACCTCAGCCCCAGCATTTT. The whole variable domain, remainder taken from reference TRBV30 and TRBJ1-5, is SQTIHQWPATLVQPVGSPLSLECTVEGTSNPNLYWYRQAAGRGLQLLFYSVGIGQISSEVPQNLSASRPQDRQFILSSKKLLLSDSGFYLCAWSPGVPQPQHFGDGTRLSIL.

Comments on this clone: Other nucleotide sequences in the sample specify the same CDR3. The chain combines TRBV20-1 with TRBJ2-5; D gene unclear. Germline values: CDR1 DFQATT, CDR2 SNEGSKA (reference sequence). The CDR3 sequence is 10 residues long. V gave up 6 bases and J gave up 5 bases, with 7 bases separating them. The CDR3 DNA is TGCAGTGCCCAGAGGGAGACCCAGTACTTC. Translation: CSAQRETQYF.

The V call is TRBV4-2, the J call TRBJ2-3; D remains unclear. In germline, CDR1 is LGHNA, CDR2 YNFKEQ. V was cut by 0 bases and J by 8 bases, with 9 bases left in between. The CDR3 is made up of 13 amino acids. CDR3 residues: CASSQESASTQYF. In DNA form, the CDR3 reads TGTGCCAGCAGCCAAGAATCCGCCAGTACGCAGTATTTT.

V and J are TRBV30 and TRBJ2-7; D tentatively reads TRBD1 or TRBD2 (5 bases each). The CDR3 consists of 12 residues. V lost 7 bases, J lost 4 bases, and 14 bases lay in between. From germline, CDR1 is GTSNPN and CDR2 SVGIG (reference sequence). The CDR3 region has the DNA TGTGCCTTCGGGACCGGAAAATACGAGCAGTACTTC. Protein: CAFGTGKYEQYF.

CDR3 DNA sequence: TGCGCCAGCGCTGGACAGGTGATCTATGGCTACACCTTC. It codes for CASAGQVIYGYTF. The chain links TRBV5-1 to TRBJ1-2; 7 nucleotides line up with TRBD1. Germline CDR1 reads SGHRS; CDR2 reads YFSETQ. The J segment lost 4 bases and the V segment lost 7 bases, leaving 7 bases of the junction unmatched. This CDR3 spans 13 amino acids.

The CDR3 coding sequence is TGTGCCAGCAGCTTGGGACCCCTGACGAACACTGAAGCTTTCTTT. Its translation is CASSLGPLTNTEAFF. This sequence joins TRBV5-4 and TRBJ1-1; no reliable D call. Germline CDR1 and CDR2: SGHNT and YYREEE (reference sequence). The CDR3 runs 15 residues. V dropped 0 bases and J dropped 1 base, with 10 bases sitting between them.

The chain uses TRBV10-3 and TRBJ1-6, with D possibly being TRBD1 (5 bases). V dropped 1 base and J dropped 9 bases, with 19 bases sitting between them. Germline lookup yields CDR1 ENHRY and CDR2 SYGVKD. The CDR3 length is 17 residues. This chain's CDR3 is CAISEFSRSGGGSPLHF. Here the CDR3 DNA reads TGTGCCATCAGTGAGTTTAGCCGATCCGGGGGAGGTTCACCCCTCCACTTT.

The genes are TRBV5-1 and TRBJ1-4; no reliable D call. Per germline, CDR1 SGHRS and CDR2 YFSETQ. The germline V and J ends were trimmed by 4 bases and 3 bases, with 13 bases remaining between them. This CDR3 has 15 amino acids. CDR3 coding DNA: TGCGCCAGCAGCGAAGTCTCACAGTCTAATGAAAAACTGTTTTTT. It is translated as CASSEVSQSNEKLFF.

The rearrangement uses TRBV7-6 and TRBJ2-2; 8 bases are shared with TRBD1. The V and J ends lost 5 bases and 1 base, in that order; junction bases with no gene match: 3. This CDR3 region has 15 residues. The germline V gene has CDR1 SGHVS and CDR2 FNYEAQ. CDR3 protein: CASSETGVNTGELFF. CDR3 coding DNA: TGTGCCAGCAGCGAGACAGGGGTGAACACCGGGGAGCTGTTTTTT.

This chain joins TRBV19 and TRBJ2-7, with 7 bases lining up with TRBD1. The V gene end was trimmed by 5 bases and the J gene end by 0 bases; junction bases not matched to a gene: 1. CDR1 and CDR2 from the germline V gene are LNHDA and SQIVND (reference sequence). The CDR3 runs 13 residues. This CDR3 is CASSRDSSYEQYF. CDR3 DNA: TGTGCCAGTAGTCGGGACAGCTCCTACGAGCAGTACTTC. Complete variable domain (other parts from reference TRBV19 and TRBJ2-7): DGGITQSPKYLFRKEGQNVTLSCEQNLNHDAMYWYRQDPGQGLRLIYYSQIVNDFQKGDIAEGYSVSREKKESFPLTVTSAQKNPTAFYLCASSRDSSYEQYFGPGTRLTVT.

This rearrangement joins TRBV5-1 to TRBJ2-1; possible D gene TRBD2, 6 bases. This CDR3 contains 16 residues. V lost 0 bases and J lost 6, with 16 bases in between. Germline V gene sequence: CDR1 SGHRS, CDR2 YFSETQ. The CDR3 coding sequence is TGCGCCAGCAGCTTGGAGGGACTCGCTCCCCTCAATGAGCAGTTCTTC. Its protein product is CASSLEGLAPLNEQFF.

The V and J genes are TRBV28 and TRBJ1-5; D perhaps matches TRBD1 (6 bases). The CDR3 is 14 amino acids. Germline CDR1 is MDHEN and CDR2 is SYDVKM. The germline V and J ends were trimmed by 2 bases and 4 bases, with 9 bases remaining between them. CDR3 sequence reads: CASSLAGVNQPQHF. CDR3 sequence (DNA): TGTGCCAGCAGTTTAGCAGGGGTAAATCAGCCCCAGCATTTT.

This chain joins TRBV27 and TRBJ1-3; D not resolved. This CDR3 is built from 15 residues. Trimming stripped 3 bases from V and 1 base from J, with 10 bases between. Germline lookup yields CDR1 MNHEY and CDR2 SMNVEV (reference sequence). The CDR3 nucleotides read TGTGCCAGCAGTTTGTCGAGCTTATCTGGAAACACCATATATTTT. Its translation is CASSLSSLSGNTIYF.

This chain links TRBV18 with TRBJ2-7; a possible D gene is TRBD2 (7 bases). From germline, CDR1 is KGHSH and CDR2 LQKENI. V lost 3 bases and J 1 base, leaving 19 bases between the germline ends. The CDR3 has 17 amino acids. The CDR3 region has the DNA TGTGCCAGCTCACCCCCCACGGGGGGCAGAAAGTCCTACGAGCAGTACTTC. Its protein is CASSPPTGGRKSYEQYF.

The J gene is TRBJ2-3, the V gene TRBV15; 9 bases agree with TRBD1. Germline V gene data show CDR1 as LNHNV and CDR2 as YYDKDF (reference sequence). The CDR3 consists of 15 residues. With V trimmed by 6 bases and J by 1 base, 5 bases remained unmatched. Here the CDR3 reads CATSRRDRGTDTQYF. The DNA for the CDR3 is TGTGCCACCAGTCGACGGGACAGGGGCACAGATACGCAGTATTTT. Filled out from reference TRBV15 and TRBJ2-3, the complete variable domain reads DAMVIQNPRYQVTQFGKPVTLSCSQTLNHNVMYWYQQKSSQAPKLLFHYYDKDFNNEADTPDNFQSRRPNTSFCFLDIRSPGLGDTAMYLCATSRRDRGTDTQYFGPGTRLTVL.